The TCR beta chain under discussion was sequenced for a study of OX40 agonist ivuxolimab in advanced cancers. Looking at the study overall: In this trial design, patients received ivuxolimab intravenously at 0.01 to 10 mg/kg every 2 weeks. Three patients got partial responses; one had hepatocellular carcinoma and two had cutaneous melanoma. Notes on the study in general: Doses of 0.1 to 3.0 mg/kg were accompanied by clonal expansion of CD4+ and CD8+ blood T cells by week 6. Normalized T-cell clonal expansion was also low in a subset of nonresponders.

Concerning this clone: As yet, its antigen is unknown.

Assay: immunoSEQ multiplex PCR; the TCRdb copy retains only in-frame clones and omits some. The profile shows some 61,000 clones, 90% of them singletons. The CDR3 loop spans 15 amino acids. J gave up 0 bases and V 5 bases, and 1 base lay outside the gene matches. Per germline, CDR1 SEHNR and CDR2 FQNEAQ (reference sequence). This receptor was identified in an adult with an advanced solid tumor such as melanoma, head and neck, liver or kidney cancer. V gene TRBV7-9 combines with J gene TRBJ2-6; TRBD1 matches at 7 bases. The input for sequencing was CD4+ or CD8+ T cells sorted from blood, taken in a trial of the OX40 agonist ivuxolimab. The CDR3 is CASSPGGSGANVLTF. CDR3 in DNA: TGTGCCAGCAGCCCAGGGGGCTCTGGGGCCAACGTCCTGACTTTC.